Each of the 25 T cell receptor beta chains below was sequenced from the same sample in a study of blood T cell repertoires in COVID-19 (dated by TCRdb to 2018 to 2020). Library preparation used the immunoSEQ multiplex PCR assay. Imported from immuneACCESS, the table was reduced by TCRdb to in-frame sequences with V and J called. These copies leave out some clones; in studies compared against another copy, an unresolved V gene accounts for under half, and the cause of the remainder is not known. Within this sample are 350,000 to 450,000 clones, with roughly 86% of them counted one time only. The top ten clones comprise 2% to 2.5% of the sample. Sequences were obtained from peripheral blood. These receptors all come from a woman between 55 and 75 years old with COVID-19, enrolled during active disease.

This chain uses TRBV19 with TRBJ2-3; TRBD1 matches at 7 bases. This CDR3 is built from 16 residues. CDR1 is LNHDA and CDR2 is SQIVND in the germline V gene (reference sequence). J was trimmed by 0 bases and V by 4 bases; bases with no gene match: 7. CDR3 DNA sequence: TGTGCCAGTAGTACGCGGAGGACAGGAAGCACAGATACGCAGTATTTT. Amino acids: CASSTRRTGSTDTQYF.

The rearrangement links TRBV11-2 to TRBJ2-2; 10 bases map to TRBD1. Germline CDR1 reads SGHAT; CDR2 reads FQNNGV. The ends lost 5 bases at V and 11 bases at J; junction bases unmatched: 11. The CDR3 sequence is 15 residues long. CDR3 loop: CASSGPGQGFKELFF. The CDR3 DNA sequence: TGTGCCAGCAGCGGTCCGGGACAGGGGTTCAAAGAGCTGTTTTTT.

The rearrangement uses TRBV7-3 and TRBJ2-2; 7 bases fit TRBD1. There are 14 residues in the CDR3. J was trimmed by 4 bases and V by 3 bases; bases with no gene match: 2. Germline CDR1 SGHTA, CDR2 FQGTGA. The CDR3 nucleotides read TGTGCCAGCAGCTTGACAGGGATCACCGGGGAGCTGTTTTTT. It encodes CASSLTGITGELFF.

The V call is TRBV19, the J call TRBJ2-5, with TRBD1 matching 8 bases. The germline V gene has CDR1 LNHDA and CDR2 SQIVND (reference sequence). This CDR3 spans 13 amino acids. The ends lost 10 bases at V and 2 bases at J; junction bases unmatched: 6. CDR3 coding DNA: TGTGCCACAGGGGGCGGATTACAAGAGACCCAGTACTTC. Translated, it gives CATGGGLQETQYF.

CDR3 in amino acids: CASSLWGGSRAGANVLTF. DNA for the CDR3: TGTGCCAGCAGTTTATGGGGGGGCTCCCGGGCGGGGGCCAACGTCCTGACTTTC. The V call is TRBV27, the J call TRBJ2-6, with D tentatively TRBD2 (7 bases). V gave up 1 base and J gave up 4 bases, with 17 bases separating them. The CDR3 extends over 18 amino acids. Germline V gene sequence: CDR1 MNHEY, CDR2 SMNVEV (reference sequence).

The chain is built from TRBV19 and TRBJ2-6; TRBD2 matches at 8 bases. Germline-derived CDR1 and CDR2 are LNHDA and SQIVND (reference sequence). V lost 5 bases and J lost 2; bases outside the gene matches: 5. This CDR3 has 16 residues. DNA of the CDR3: TGTGCCAGTAGTTTCGGGGGGGCAACTGGGGCCAACGTCCTGACTTTC. Protein product: CASSFGGATGANVLTF.

This clone was observed a handful of times. This sequence joins TRBV24-1 and TRBJ2-2; D is possibly TRBD1 (5 bases). The CDR3 runs 14 residues. V dropped 9 bases and J dropped 0 bases, with 10 bases sitting between them. Germline CDR1 is KGHDR and CDR2 is SFDVKD. CDR3 bases: TGTGCCACCGGTGGGGCCGCGAACACCGGGGAGCTGTTTTTT. It encodes CATGGAANTGELFF.

CDR3 sequence: CASSLDRGVGYGYTF. CDR3 bases: TGTGCCAGCAGTTTGGACAGGGGAGTCGGCTATGGCTACACCTTC. The chain recombines TRBV2 with TRBJ1-2; TRBD1 matches at 9 bases. Per germline, CDR1 SNHLY and CDR2 FYNNEI. There are 15 residues in the CDR3. V lost 5 bases to trimming and J lost 4 bases; unmatched junction nucleotides: 8.

The gene calls are TRBV2 and TRBJ1-2; D may be TRBD1 (5 bases). Germline V gene data show CDR1 as SNHLY and CDR2 as FYNNEI. CDR3 length: 11 amino acids. Trimming stripped 3 bases from V and 7 bases from J, with 6 bases between. Here the CDR3 reads CASSDRVGYTF. The CDR3 bases are TGTGCCAGCAGTGACAGGGTTGGCTACACCTTC.

V usage is TRBV5-4 and J usage is TRBJ1-1; D is possibly TRBD1 (6 bases). Germline V CDR1 and CDR2: SGHNT, YYREEE (reference sequence). The CDR3 is 15 residues long. Trimming removed 2 bases from V and 7 bases from J, with 18 bases in between. The CDR3 bases are TGTGCCAGCAGCTTTGGAACGAGGACAGACCTTGAAGCTTTCTTT. It is translated as CASSFGTRTDLEAFF.

V usage is TRBV14 and J usage is TRBJ1-3; D is unresolved. Germline V gives CDR1 SGHDN, CDR2 FVKESK. The CDR3 runs 16 residues. The V and J ends lost 5 bases and 3 bases respectively, with 17 bases between them. The CDR3: CASSFSGISFGNTIYF. The DNA of the CDR3 is TGTGCCAGCAGCTTTTCCGGGATCAGTTTTGGAAACACCATATATTTT.

The rearrangement links TRBV5-1 to TRBJ2-7; 7 bases map to TRBD2. V trimming: 2 bases; J trimming: 4 bases; junction bases outside the gene matches: 6. Per the germline V gene, CDR1 is SGHRS and CDR2 is YFSETQ. The CDR3 runs 14 residues. CDR3 loop: CASSLQRGLYEQYF. DNA of the CDR3: TGCGCCAGCAGCTTACAGCGGGGTCTGTACGAGCAGTACTTC.

This clone was detected only once. The chain employs TRBV28 and TRBJ1-5, with D possibly TRBD1 on 5 matching bases. The germline V and J ends were trimmed by 7 bases and 0 bases, with 16 bases remaining between them. Germline V lookup: CDR1 MDHEN, CDR2 SYDVKM. CDR3 size: 16 residues. CDR3 nucleotide sequence: TGTGCCAGCACCCCTAGACAGCCCTATAGCAATCAGCCCCAGCATTTT. Translating gives CASTPRQPYSNQPQHF.

The chain links TRBV11-3 to TRBJ2-5; 14 nucleotides match TRBD2. Germline loops: CDR1 SGHNT, CDR2 YENEEA. V lost 5 bases to trimming and J lost 3 bases; unmatched junction nucleotides: 2. This CDR3 contains 15 residues. This chain's CDR3 is CASSPGLAGEETQYF. The CDR3 region has the DNA TGTGCCAGCAGCCCGGGACTAGCGGGGGAAGAGACCCAGTACTTC.

This chain connects TRBV5-1 to TRBJ1-1, with 8 bases matching TRBD1. The CDR3 loop spans 14 amino acids. J gave up 0 bases and V 5 bases, and 3 bases lay outside the gene matches. The germline V gene encodes CDR1 SGHRS and CDR2 YFSETQ. Here the CDR3 DNA reads TGCGCCAGCAGGGGACAGGCCTTGAACACTGAAGCTTTCTTT. As protein: CASRGQALNTEAFF.

The rearrangement uses TRBV19 and TRBJ1-3; 8 bases map to TRBD1. CDR3 length: 14 amino acids. The V gene end was trimmed by 4 bases and the J gene end by 3 bases; junction bases not matched to a gene: 2. Germline V gene lookup returns CDR1 LNHDA and CDR2 SQIVND (reference sequence). CDR3 sequence: CASSRQGFGNTIYF. The CDR3 DNA reads TGTGCCAGTAGTAGACAGGGGTTTGGAAACACCATATATTTT.

This clone has a single count. This chain joins TRBV10-2 and TRBJ1-1; no reliable D call. The CDR3 has 14 amino acids. Per the germline V gene, CDR1 is WSHSY and CDR2 is SAAADI. V lost 5 bases, J lost 2 bases, and 12 bases lay in between. CDR3 loop: CASSLPRGNTEAFF. The CDR3 nucleotides read TGCGCCAGCAGTCTCCCTCGGGGTAACACTGAAGCTTTCTTT.

This chain links TRBV5-1 with TRBJ2-7, with a weak D call TRBD2 (5 bases). V was shortened by 4 bases and J by 2 bases, with 13 bases between the two germline ends. Germline V gene sequence: CDR1 SGHRS, CDR2 YFSETQ. This CDR3 is 14 amino acids long. In DNA, the CDR3 is TGCGCCAGCAGCCAACCGGGATCCGCCTACGAGCAGTACTTC. It encodes CASSQPGSAYEQYF.

The CDR3 sequence is CASSNTGLGEKLFF. CDR3 in DNA: TGTGCCAGCAGCAATACAGGGTTGGGGGAAAAACTGTTTTTT. The chain has TRBV2 and TRBJ1-4; possible D gene TRBD1, 6 bases. With 6 bases removed from V and 8 bases from J, the gap between germline ends came to 16 bases. The CDR3 runs 14 residues. The V gene's germline CDR1 is SNHLY and CDR2 FYNNEI.

V is TRBV7-9 and J is TRBJ1-1; 9 bases line up with TRBD1. The CDR3 runs to 18 residues. Trimming cost V 5 bases and J 4 bases; bases outside gene matches: 17. The germline CDR1 and CDR2 sequences are SEHNR and FQNEAQ (reference sequence). The CDR3 DNA is TGTGCCAGCAGCCGCAGCCTCCGTCCCGGGACAGGGAGCACTGAAGCTTTCTTT. This codes for CASSRSLRPGTGSTEAFF.

The chain links TRBV19 to TRBJ2-3; TRBD2 agrees at 10 bases. The CDR3 runs 15 residues. Germline V gene lookup returns CDR1 LNHDA and CDR2 SQIVND (reference sequence). V shed 3 bases and J 6 bases; nucleotides not matched to a gene: 6. The CDR3 protein is CASSIERGGLDTQYF. The CDR3 DNA sequence: TGTGCCAGTAGTATTGAGCGGGGGGGCCTGGATACGCAGTATTTT.

The genes are TRBV27 and TRBJ2-1, with 10 bases fitting TRBD2. In germline, CDR1 is MNHEY, CDR2 SMNVEV (reference sequence). Trimming cost V 5 bases and J 2 bases; bases outside gene matches: 3. This CDR3 has 15 residues. In DNA, the CDR3 is TGTGCCAGCAGTCCACTAGCGGGGACCTACAATGAGCAGTTCTTC. Translating gives CASSPLAGTYNEQFF.

This clone was recorded only once. The rearrangement joins TRBV19 to TRBJ2-6, with D possibly matching TRBD1 (8 bases). CDR3 size: 19 residues. Trimming cost V 1 base and J 1 base, with 17 bases left between them. Germline lookup yields CDR1 LNHDA and CDR2 SQIVND (reference sequence). The CDR3 reads CASSIVFHRGGSGANVLTF. DNA of the CDR3: TGTGCCAGTAGTATAGTGTTTCACAGGGGGGGATCTGGGGCCAACGTCCTGACTTTC.

V and J are TRBV7-8 and TRBJ2-4, with TRBD1 matching 9 bases. J lost 5 bases, V lost 5 bases, and 4 bases had no gene match. The CDR3 is made up of 14 amino acids. CDR1 and CDR2 from the germline V gene are SGHVS and FQNEAQ. DNA for the CDR3: TGTGCCAGCAGCCCGCGGGACAGGGAAAACATTCAGTACTTC. This codes for CASSPRDRENIQYF.

In regard to this clone: Other DNA sequences of this sample code for an identical CDR3. The chain carries TRBV18 and TRBJ1-2; D is unresolved. This CDR3 has 13 residues. Trimming stripped 3 bases from V and 1 base from J, with 6 bases between. CDR1 and CDR2 from the germline V gene are KGHSH and LQKENI. The CDR3 coding sequence is TGTGCCAGCTCACCGACGGGTAACTATGGCTACACCTTC. It specifies CASSPTGNYGYTF.